Listed below are T cell receptor beta chains from one sample, sequenced in a study of OX40 agonist ivuxolimab in advanced cancers. Assay used: immunoSEQ multiplex PCR; TCRdb lists only in-frame clones, some missing. Here the sample spans fewer than 100,000 clones, roughly nine tenths being singletons. The source was CD4+ or CD8+ T cells sorted from blood, collected in a trial of the OX40 agonist ivuxolimab. The source of these receptors is an adult with an advanced solid tumor such as melanoma, head and neck, liver or kidney cancer. The CDR3 runs from the conserved cysteine through the conserved F or W. A D gene is named only where the DNA matches it firmly. Expanded clones get a size class; other rows say once, few or many, or leave the size out.

j_call	v_call	clone_size	d_call	cdr3_length	cdr3_nt	cdr3_aa
TRBJ2-7	TRBV19	.	.	13	TGTGCCAGTAGTATAGGTCGCAGCTACGAGCAGTACTTC	CASSIGRSYEQYF
TRBJ1-5	TRBV21-1	.	.	19	TGTGCCAGCAGCAATGGGGGAGGAGGGGGCCACGACAGCAATCAGCCCCAGCATTTT	CASSNGGGGGHDSNQPQHF
TRBJ1-5	TRBV5-1	.	.	15	TGCGCCAGCAGCTTGGCGGGGGGACTTCTTCAGCCCCAGCATTTT	CASSLAGGLLQPQHF
TRBJ2-1	TRBV27	once	.	17	TGTGCCAGCAGTTTACGGTCGGGGACTGACCTCGCGAATGAGCAGTTCTTC	CASSLRSGTDLANEQFF
TRBJ2-7	TRBV5-1	.	.	14	TGCGCCAGCAGCGTAGGAGCCGGACGGTACGAGCAGTACTTC	CASSVGAGRYEQYF
TRBJ1-5	TRBV27	.	.	16	TGTGCCAGCAGTTCGCAACAGGGAGGGGGCAATCAGCCCCAGCATTTT	CASSSQQGGGNQPQHF
TRBJ2-7	TRBV30	.	TRBD2	13	TGTGCCTGGAGTTTGGCGGGAGGGTCCGAGCAGTACTTC	CAWSLAGGSEQYF
TRBJ1-1	TRBV6-6	.	TRBD1	16	TGTGCCAGCAGTTACCTTGGGCAGGGGGCACGCACTGAAGCTTTCTTT	CASSYLGQGARTEAFF
TRBJ1-5	TRBV4-1	.	.	15	TGCGCCAGCAGCCAGACGATGACATCGATCGGACAGAGGTATTTT	CASSQTMTSIGQRYF
TRBJ1-5	TRBV27	.	.	15	TGTGCCAGCAGTTTATACTCTTATAGCAATCAGCCCCAGCATTTT	CASSLYSYSNQPQHF
TRBJ2-5	TRBV12-1	.	.	17	TGTGCCAGCAGTTATGGGACTAGCGGGAGACCCCAAGAGACCCAGTACTTC	CASSYGTSGRPQETQYF
TRBJ1-1	TRBV5-1	once	.	15	TGCGCCAGCAGCTCCGGACAGAGCAGGAACACTGAAGCTTTCTTT	CASSSGQSRNTEAFF
TRBJ1-2	TRBV6-6	.	.	14	TGTGCCAGCAGTTACGCGGGGACGCCTTATGGCTACACCTTC	CASSYAGTPYGYTF
TRBJ2-7	TRBV7-9	once	TRBD2	15	TGTGCCAGCAGCCGCGAGACTAGCGCCTCCTACGAGCAGTACTTC	CASSRETSASYEQYF
TRBJ2-7	TRBV5-1	.	TRBD2	14	TGCGCCAGCGCCGGGGCGGGAGGGCCCTACGAGCAGTACTTC	CASAGAGGPYEQYF
TRBJ1-6	TRBV28	few	.	13	TGTGCCAGCAGTTTAGGCCGTAATTCACCCCTCCACTTT	CASSLGRNSPLHF
TRBJ2-7	TRBV23-1	.	.	16	TGCGCCAGCAGACCTCCTACTACCCCGAGCTCCTACGAGCAGTACTTC	CASRPPTTPSSYEQYF
TRBJ2-1	TRBV5-1	.	.	15	TGCGCCAGCACCGTCCCGGGACTCTCCTACAATGAGCAGTTCTTC	CASTVPGLSYNEQFF
TRBJ2-1	TRBV7-3	once	.	14	TGTGCCAGCAGCTTAAGGTCCCAAAGCAATGAGCAGTTCTTC	CASSLRSQSNEQFF
TRBJ1-2	TRBV5-1	.	.	13	TGCGCCAGCAGCCTGGGGGGGTCCGTTGGCTACACCTTC	CASSLGGSVGYTF
TRBJ1-4	TRBV7-9	.	TRBD1	14	TGTGCCAGCAGCCCAGGACAGGGCTCTGAAAAACTGTTTTTT	CASSPGQGSEKLFF
TRBJ2-1	TRBV15	.	.	16	TGTGCCACCAGCAGAGCCATCTCAAGCTCCTACAATGAGCAGTTCTTC	CATSRAISSSYNEQFF
TRBJ2-2	TRBV6-1	.	TRBD1	13	TGTGCCACCGACAGGGGCCACACCGGGGAGCTGTTTTTT	CATDRGHTGELFF
TRBJ1-2	TRBV29-1	.	TRBD1	13	TGCAGCGTTCGGACAGGGGGCGAGTATGGCTACACCTTC	CSVRTGGEYGYTF
TRBJ1-2	TRBV20-1	.	.	11	TGCAGTGCTCTGGGGGGCTATGGCTACACCTTC	CSALGGYGYTF
TRBJ2-1	TRBV11-3	.	.	11	TGTGCCAGCAGCTCTCACAATGAGCAGTTCTTC	CASSSHNEQFF
TRBJ2-6	TRBV29-1	.	TRBD1	14	TGCAGCGTTAAGGGGGCCTCTGGGGCCAACGTCCTGACTTTC	CSVKGASGANVLTF
TRBJ1-1	TRBV6-5	once	.	14	TGTGCCAGCAGTTACGGTCAGTTGAACACTGAAGCTTTCTTT	CASSYGQLNTEAFF
TRBJ1-5	TRBV5-1	.	.	15	TGCGCCAGCAGCCCCGGGACATCTAGCAATCAGCCCCAGCATTTT	CASSPGTSSNQPQHF
TRBJ2-3	TRBV27	once	.	14	TGTGCCAGCAGTTTATCCGGGGGCACAGATACGCAGTATTTT	CASSLSGGTDTQYF
TRBJ2-4	TRBV21-1	.	.	13	TGTGCCAGCAGCAATGTGTCAGGGCCCATTCAGTACTTC	CASSNVSGPIQYF
TRBJ2-3	TRBV29-1	.	TRBD2	16	TGCAGCGCCGGGAGAACTAGCGGGAGGGCCACAGATACGCAGTATTTT	CSAGRTSGRATDTQYF
TRBJ2-5	TRBV28	.	.	16	TGTGCCAGCAGTTTACCGGACCATCCTACCCAAGAGACCCAGTACTTC	CASSLPDHPTQETQYF